Sequencing of this T cell receptor beta chain was carried out in a study of blood T cell repertoires in COVID-19. The wider study: PBMCs, B-cell-depleted T cells, or T cells were the source of the cDNA or gDNA that made up the material.

V was pared by 10 bases and J by 2 bases, with 5 bases of the junction left unmatched. The CDR3 has 14 residues. In germline, CDR1 is LGHDT, CDR2 YNNKEL (reference sequence). This clone was recorded once. Assay used: immunoSEQ multiplex PCR; TCRdb lists only in-frame clones, some missing. The data hold 95,000 to 120,000 clones, with 85% to 90% observed a single time. The chain employs TRBV3-1 (or the pseudogene TRBV3-2) and TRBJ2-1, with 10 bases matching TRBD2. This TCR was recovered from a woman between 45 and 65 years old with acute or convalescent COVID-19. The sequencing sample was made of peripheral blood. CDR3 loop: CAIRAGGAYNEQFF. The CDR3 bases are TGTGCCATTCGAGCGGGAGGGGCCTACAATGAGCAGTTCTTC.